Shown below are 19 T cell receptor beta chains from a single sample sequenced in a study of human T cells and chemical hapten exposure. Sample time point: pre-sensitization, week 0. Stated treatment: therapeutic diphenylcyclopropenone sensitization with weekly scalp DPC. TCRdb reprocessed the RACE reads with MiXCR, giving one entry per CDR3 protein. Altogether 52,000 or so distinct CDR3 sequences are present, more than 9% being singletons, with the ten largest covering around 10%. Here the sequenced sample was whole blood, taken in connection with sensitization to the hapten diphenylcyclopropenone (DPC). The origin of the receptors is a man between 40 and 49 years old with alopecia areata. Some clones in this sample may be carry-over from other donors' samples.

This clonotype was seen at least ten times. This chain joins TRBV19 and TRBJ2-7, with D perhaps TRBD2 (5 bases). CDR3 length: 15 amino acids. With 1 base removed from V and 2 bases from J, the gap between germline ends came to 12 bases. CDR1 and CDR2 from the germline V gene are LNHDA and SQIVND (reference sequence). In DNA form, the CDR3 reads TGTGCCAGTAGTATAGCCGAGGGCGGGCCCTACGAGCAGTACTTC. This codes for CASSIAEGGPYEQYF.

This clonotype has just a few counts. The chain carries TRBV19 and TRBJ2-7, with 8 bases identical to TRBD2. Germline V lookup: CDR1 LNHDA, CDR2 SQIVND (reference sequence). The CDR3 loop spans 16 amino acids. V lost 8 bases, J lost 2 bases, and 14 bases stayed unmatched. The chain's CDR3 is CASSLDTSGYAYEQYF. Written as DNA, the CDR3 is TGTGCCAGTTCTCTAGACACTAGCGGATACGCCTACGAGCAGTACTTC.

This clonotype was picked up a small number of times. The junction departs from germline at one end; a sequencing error may be responsible. V gene TRBV28 combines with J gene TRBJ2-2; D is perhaps TRBD2 (6 bases). CDR3 length: 12 residues. In germline, CDR1 is MDHEN, CDR2 SYDVKM. The CDR3 protein is CASSAGSGELFF. DNA of the CDR3: TGTGCCAGCAGTGCCGGATCGGGGGAGCTTTTTTTT.

The chain combines TRBV13 with TRBJ2-4, with D unresolved. Germline CDR1 and CDR2: PRHDT and FYEKMQ (reference sequence). The V gene lost 5 bases and the J gene lost 2 bases, with 16 bases spanning the gap. The CDR3 sequence is 16 residues long. The CDR3 loop reads CASSPPLKDSKNIQYF. CDR3 DNA: TGTGCCAGCAGCCCCCCTCTGAAAGATTCCAAAAACATTCAGTACTTC. Together with reference TRBV13 and TRBJ2-4, the CDR3 gives the full variable domain: AAGVIQSPRHLIKEKRETATLKCYPIPRHDTVYWYQQGPGQDPQFLISFYEKMQSDKGSIPDRFSAQQFSDYHSELNMSSLELGDSALYFCASSPPLKDSKNIQYFGAGTRLSVL.

The V gene is TRBV7-9, the J gene TRBJ2-5; possibly TRBD1 for D (6 bases). The V gene's germline CDR1 is SEHNR and CDR2 FQNEAQ (reference sequence). The CDR3 sequence is 14 residues long. V was shortened by 1 base and J by 5 bases, with 11 bases between the two germline ends. CDR3 DNA: TGTGCCAGCAGCTTAGGGGGGCTTGTGGAGACCCAGTACTTC. Translated, it gives CASSLGGLVETQYF. Complete variable domain (other parts from reference TRBV7-9 and TRBJ2-5): DTGVSQNPRHKITKRGQNVTFRCDPISEHNRLYWYRQTLGQGPEFLTYFQNEAQLEKSRLLSDRFSAERPKGSFSTLEIQRTEQGDSAMYLCASSLGGLVETQYFGPGTRLLVL.

This clonotype was seen many times. This chain connects TRBV7-3 to TRBJ2-1, with 9 nucleotides matching TRBD2. Germline CDR1 is SGHTA and CDR2 is FQGTGA. With V trimmed by 6 bases and J by 4 bases, 7 bases remained unmatched. This CDR3 is 15 amino acids long. This CDR3 reads CASSPGLADYNEQFF. DNA for the CDR3: TGTGCCAGCAGTCCGGGACTAGCAGATTACAATGAGCAGTTCTTC.

The V gene is TRBV6-5, the J gene TRBJ2-6; D unclear. This CDR3 is built from 17 residues. Trimming cost V 0 bases and J 0 bases, with 9 bases left between them. Germline loops: CDR1 MNHEY, CDR2 SVGAGI. The CDR3, as DNA: TGTGCCAGCAGTTACTCGTGGCAGCCCTCTGGGGCCAACGTCCTGACTTTC. This sequence encodes CASSYSWQPSGANVLTF.

This clonotype was seen only a few times. The chain carries TRBV6-5 and TRBJ2-7, with 9 bases lining up with TRBD1. The CDR3 length is 16 residues. V trimming: 0 bases; J trimming: 3 bases; junction bases outside the gene matches: 6. The germline gives CDR1 MNHEY, CDR2 SVGAGI. The CDR3 DNA reads TGTGCCAGCAGTTACTCTGACAGGGGGAGTTACTACGAGCAGTACTTC. Translated, it gives CASSYSDRGSYYEQYF.

The sample holds many counts of this clonotype. The rearrangement uses TRBV28 and TRBJ2-7; tentative D call: TRBD1 (6 bases). CDR3 length equals 15 residues. V was clipped by 4 bases and J by 4 bases, with 17 bases between them. Germline V gene lookup returns CDR1 MDHEN and CDR2 SYDVKM. CDR3: CASSSSGTRTYEQYF. CDR3 DNA sequence: TGTGCCAGCAGTTCCTCCGGGACACGGACTTACGAGCAGTACTTC.

The genes are TRBV7-2 and TRBJ2-7; tentatively, D is TRBD1 (6 bases). This CDR3 has 15 amino acids. CDR1 is SGHTA, CDR2 FQGNSA, per germline. V dropped 1 base and J dropped 3 bases, with 13 bases sitting between them. This chain's CDR3 is CASSLEGAGVYEQYF. CDR3 DNA sequence: TGTGCCAGCAGCTTAGAAGGAGCAGGGGTCTACGAGCAGTACTTC. The variable domain in full, completed from reference TRBV7-2 and TRBJ2-7, reads GAGVSQSPSNKVTEKGKDVELRCDPISGHTALYWYRQSLGQGLEFLIYFQGNSAPDKSGLPSDRFSAERTGGSVSTLTIQRTQQEDSAVYLCASSLEGAGVYEQYFGPGTRLTVT.

This clonotype showed up many times. The gene calls are TRBV7-2 and TRBJ2-1; maybe TRBD2 (7 bases). V was pared by 0 bases and J by 8 bases, with 14 bases between. The CDR3 spans 15 residues. Per the germline V gene, CDR1 is SGHTA and CDR2 is FQGNSA. The CDR3 reads CASSLAGGLMDEQFF. The CDR3 region has the DNA TGTGCCAGCAGCTTAGCGGGGGGGCTCATGGATGAGCAGTTCTTC.

The J gene is TRBJ2-1, the V gene TRBV7-2, with D possibly matching TRBD2 (5 bases). Trimming pared 1 base from V and 4 bases from J, leaving 8 bases between. In germline, CDR1 is SGHTA, CDR2 FQGNSA. This CDR3 region has 14 residues. The CDR3 here is CASSLGRDYNEQFF. CDR3 DNA: TGTGCCAGCAGCTTAGGTCGGGATTACAATGAGCAGTTCTTC.

Note on this clonotype: This may come from a read error, since a much larger clone is one base off. The chain couples TRBV29-1 to TRBJ2-7, with 7 nucleotides matching TRBD1. Germline loops: CDR1 SQVTM, CDR2 ANQGSEA. The CDR3 length is 14 residues. CDR3 protein: CSVEIKGADYEQCF. The CDR3, as DNA: TGCAGCGTTGAGATCAAGGGGGCTGACTACGAGCAGTGCTTC.

The chain couples TRBV9 to TRBJ2-2; a weak D match, TRBD2 (6 bases). The length of the CDR3 is 20 residues. The germline CDR1 and CDR2 sequences are SGDLS and YYNGEE. The V end was cut by 0 bases, the J end by 3 bases, with 24 bases between. The chain's CDR3 is CASSVGAGTRATGDTGELFF. As DNA, the CDR3 is TGTGCCAGCAGCGTAGGGGCAGGAACCAGGGCCACGGGAGACACCGGGGAGCTGTTTTTT.

This clonotype has just a few counts. This rearrangement joins TRBV20-1 to TRBJ2-1; D is perhaps TRBD1 or TRBD2 (5 bases each). Germline V lookup: CDR1 DFQATT, CDR2 SNEGSKA (reference sequence). With 5 bases removed from V and 5 bases from J, the gap between germline ends came to 16 bases. The CDR3 is 14 residues long. The CDR3 DNA sequence: TGCAGTGCTTGGGACCCCGTAGCAAACAATGAGCAGTTCTTC. This codes for CSAWDPVANNEQFF.

The chain is built from TRBV6-2 or TRBV6-3 and TRBJ1-1; D remains ambiguous. CDR3 length equals 14 residues. V dropped 6 bases and J dropped 0 bases, with 11 bases sitting between them. Looked up from germline, CDR1 is MNHEY and CDR2 is SVGEGT. The CDR3 is CASRTTLMNTEAFF. The CDR3 DNA follows: TGTGCCAGCAGGACTACCTTGATGAACACTGAAGCTTTCTTT.

In its sample, this clonotype was seen a few times. This chain joins TRBV11-2 and TRBJ1-1; weak D call: TRBD1 (5 bases). Germline lookup yields CDR1 SGHAT and CDR2 FQNNGV. V lost 5 bases, J lost 3 bases, and 16 bases lay in between. The CDR3 totals 15 residues. CDR3: CASSMDTLRDTEAFF. As DNA, the CDR3 is TGTGCCAGCAGCATGGACACCTTGAGGGACACTGAAGCTTTCTTT.

This clonotype was picked up a small number of times. V and J are TRBV6-2 or TRBV6-3 and TRBJ2-2; D not resolved. The CDR3 contains 13 residues. Germline V gene lookup returns CDR1 MNHEY and CDR2 SVGEGT. V lost 3 bases, J lost 3 bases, and 5 bases lay in between. The CDR3 spells CASSYADTGELFF. Written as DNA, the CDR3 is TGTGCCAGCAGTTATGCAGACACCGGGGAGCTGTTTTTT.

The chain couples TRBV5-1 to TRBJ2-1; 7 positions match TRBD1. CDR3 length equals 14 residues. In germline, CDR1 is SGHRS, CDR2 YFSETQ. J was trimmed by 4 bases and V by 4 bases; bases with no gene match: 5. The CDR3: CASSPPGQYNEQFF. The CDR3, as DNA: TGCGCCAGCAGCCCCCCGGGACAGTACAATGAGCAGTTCTTC.